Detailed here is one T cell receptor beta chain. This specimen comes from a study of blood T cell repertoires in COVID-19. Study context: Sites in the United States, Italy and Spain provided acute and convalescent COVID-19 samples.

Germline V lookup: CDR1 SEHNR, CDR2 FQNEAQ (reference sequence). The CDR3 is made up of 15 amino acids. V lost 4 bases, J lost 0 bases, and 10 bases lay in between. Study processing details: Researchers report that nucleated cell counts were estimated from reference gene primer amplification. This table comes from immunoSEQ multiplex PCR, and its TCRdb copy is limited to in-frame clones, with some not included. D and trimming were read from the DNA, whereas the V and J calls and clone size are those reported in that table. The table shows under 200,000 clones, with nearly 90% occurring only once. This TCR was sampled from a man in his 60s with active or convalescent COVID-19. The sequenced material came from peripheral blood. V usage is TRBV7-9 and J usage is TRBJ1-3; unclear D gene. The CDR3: CASSSTRSSGNTIYF. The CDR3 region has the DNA TGTGCCAGCAGCTCAACCCGTAGCTCTGGAAACACCATATATTTT.